This T cell receptor (beta chain) was sequenced for a study of T cells in Graves' hyperthyroidism and ophthalmopathy. In its sample, this clonotype was seen many times. CDR1 DFQATT and CDR2 SNEGSKA come from the germline V gene (reference sequence). V was pared by 3 bases and J by 3 bases, with 11 bases between. The CDR3 totals 13 residues. What was amplified from RNA transcripts were TCR beta CDR3 regions. During a first-round RT-PCR of the TCR CDR3, the HTBI primer set was used. TCRdb processed the multiplex PCR reads anew with MiXCR; each CDR3 protein has one entry. This sample yields around 570,000 distinct CDR3 sequences, of which about 20% are seen a single time; over 45% belongs to the top ten.

The clonotype comes from a man aged 35-49 years with Graves' ophthalmopathy. The sequenced sample was blood. V is TRBV20-1 and J is TRBJ2-5, with no clear D. For the CDR3, the DNA is TGCAGTGCTAGTGGGTTGATGGAAGAGACCCAGTACTTC. Protein product: CSASGLMEETQYF.